This TCR beta chain was recorded in a study of T cells in Graves' hyperthyroidism and ophthalmopathy. The study, taken as a whole, reports: Among clonotypes expanded in thyroid above 0.001, most were also found in blood.

CDR1 is SGHTA and CDR2 is FQGNSA in the germline V gene. The CDR3 covers 19 residues. RNA transcripts provided the source from which TCR beta CDR3 regions were amplified. TCR CDR3 underwent first-round RT-PCR with the HTBI primer set. TCRdb processed the multiplex PCR reads anew with MiXCR; each CDR3 protein has one entry. The repertoire has some 250,000 distinct CDR3 sequences, less than 15% of them found once; the top ten carry roughly 15%. Investigators excluded patients with uncontrolled infection, other autoimmune disease, pregnancy or lactation. Turning to this clonotype: Its antigen is undetermined. A read error may produce the germline difference seen at one junction end.

The chain couples TRBV7-2 to TRBJ2-1; 14 nucleotides agree with TRBD2. The source material was blood. This clonotype was sampled from a woman between 35 and 50 years old with Graves' hyperthyroidism that later progressed to Graves' ophthalmopathy. The CDR3 coding sequence is TGTGCCCGCAGCTTAAACCCTAGACTAGCGGGAGGGAAATACAATGAGCAGTTCTTC. Its translation is CARSLNPRLAGGKYNEQFF.